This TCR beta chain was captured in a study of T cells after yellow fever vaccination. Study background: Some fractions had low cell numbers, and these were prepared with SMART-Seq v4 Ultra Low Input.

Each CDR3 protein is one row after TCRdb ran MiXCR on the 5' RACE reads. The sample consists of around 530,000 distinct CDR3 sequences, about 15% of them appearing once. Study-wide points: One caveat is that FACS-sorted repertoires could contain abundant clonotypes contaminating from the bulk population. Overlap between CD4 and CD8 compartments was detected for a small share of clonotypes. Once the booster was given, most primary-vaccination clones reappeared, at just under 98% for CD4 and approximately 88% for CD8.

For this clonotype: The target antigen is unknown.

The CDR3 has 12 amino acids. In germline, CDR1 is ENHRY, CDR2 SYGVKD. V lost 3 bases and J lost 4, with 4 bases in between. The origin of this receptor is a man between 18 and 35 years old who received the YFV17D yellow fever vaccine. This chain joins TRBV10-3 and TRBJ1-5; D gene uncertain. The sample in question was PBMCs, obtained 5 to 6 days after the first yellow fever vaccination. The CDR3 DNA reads TGTGCCATCAGTGACGGGAATCAGCCCCAGCATTTT. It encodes CAISDGNQPQHF.